Detailed here is one TCR beta chain. The antigen is undetermined. The CDR3 has 15 residues. The V and J ends lost 4 bases and 6 bases, in that order; junction bases with no gene match: 7. Germline lookup yields CDR1 SNHLY and CDR2 FYNNEI. Template switching added a universal primer site, and cDNA bore unique molecular identifiers. TCRdb re-derived calls from the 5' RACE reads in MiXCR, one entry per CDR3 protein. The sample lists 450,000 or so distinct CDR3 sequences, around an eighth occurring once. This record belongs to a study of identical twins. Broader study findings: Because invariant MAIT and iNKT cells could be present, zero-insertion analyses could be partly confounded. Insertions were reduced in abundant cord blood beta clonotypes but not in memory repertoires.

These data are also associated with another study on yellow fever vaccine responses in identical twins.

The source material was CD4+ T cells sorted from blood. This sequence originates from a woman aged 18-29 years in good health. The rearrangement uses TRBV2 and TRBJ2-1; 9 nucleotides line up with TRBD2. The CDR3 is CASSVGSGGPNEQFF. The CDR3 DNA follows: TGTGCCAGCAGTGTTGGTAGCGGGGGCCCCAATGAGCAGTTCTTC.